Sequencing of this T cell receptor (beta chain) was carried out in a study of T cell responses to AZD1222 COVID-19 vaccine. The CDR3 length is 15 residues. CDR1 SNHLY and CDR2 FYNNEI come from the germline V gene. After removal of 6 bases from V and 2 bases from J, the junction contained 7 bases not matched to a gene. Whole-study results and caveats: CD4 TCRs associated with vaccination spanned spike, dominating at 160-218 and 743-854. Females outnumbered males among donors, who were mostly white British; clonal diversity was possibly underestimated. Recipients of two AZD1222 doses showed rising Spike-specific TCR breadth and depth.

Assay used: immunoSEQ multiplex PCR; TCRdb lists only in-frame clones, some missing. The table has tens of thousands of clones, just over 90% seen once. In the case of this clone: Its antigen is unknown.

Material: peripheral blood, obtained 28 days after the second AZD1222 dose. The chain carries TRBV2 and TRBJ1-5, with TRBD1 matching 7 bases. The clonotype was recovered from an adult who received the AZD1222 COVID-19 vaccine. CDR3: CASRPDRAGNQPQHF. The CDR3 bases are TGTGCCAGCAGACCAGACAGGGCCGGCAATCAGCCCCAGCATTTT.